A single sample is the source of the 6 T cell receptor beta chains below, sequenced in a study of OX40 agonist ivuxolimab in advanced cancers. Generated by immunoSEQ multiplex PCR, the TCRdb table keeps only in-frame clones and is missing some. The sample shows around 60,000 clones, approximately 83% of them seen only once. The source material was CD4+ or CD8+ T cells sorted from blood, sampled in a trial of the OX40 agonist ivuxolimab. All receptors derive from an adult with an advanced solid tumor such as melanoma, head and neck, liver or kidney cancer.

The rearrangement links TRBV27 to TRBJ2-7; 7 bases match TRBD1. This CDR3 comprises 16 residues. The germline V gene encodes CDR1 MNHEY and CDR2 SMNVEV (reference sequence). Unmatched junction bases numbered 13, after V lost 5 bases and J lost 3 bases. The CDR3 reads CASSEGAPSGDYEQYF. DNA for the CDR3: TGTGCCAGCAGTGAGGGGGCGCCGAGCGGAGACTACGAGCAGTACTTC.

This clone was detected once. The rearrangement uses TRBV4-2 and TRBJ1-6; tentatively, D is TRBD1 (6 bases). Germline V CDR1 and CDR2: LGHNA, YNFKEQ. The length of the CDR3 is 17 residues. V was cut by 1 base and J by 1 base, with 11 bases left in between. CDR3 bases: TGTGCCAGCAGCCAAGCGGAAGGGGGGTCCTATAATTCACCCCTCCACTTT. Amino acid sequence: CASSQAEGGSYNSPLHF.

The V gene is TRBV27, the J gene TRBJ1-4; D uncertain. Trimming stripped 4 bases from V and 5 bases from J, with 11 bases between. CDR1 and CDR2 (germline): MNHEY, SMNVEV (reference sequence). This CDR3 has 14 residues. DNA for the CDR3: TGTGCCAGCAGTTCAACGTACAAGAATGAAAAACTGTTTTTT. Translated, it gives CASSSTYKNEKLFF.

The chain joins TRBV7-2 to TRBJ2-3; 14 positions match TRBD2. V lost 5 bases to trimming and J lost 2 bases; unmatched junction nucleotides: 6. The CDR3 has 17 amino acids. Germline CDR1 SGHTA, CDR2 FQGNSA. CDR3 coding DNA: TGTGCCAGCAGCCCGCGGACTAGCGGGGGGATCACAGATACGCAGTATTTT. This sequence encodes CASSPRTSGGITDTQYF.

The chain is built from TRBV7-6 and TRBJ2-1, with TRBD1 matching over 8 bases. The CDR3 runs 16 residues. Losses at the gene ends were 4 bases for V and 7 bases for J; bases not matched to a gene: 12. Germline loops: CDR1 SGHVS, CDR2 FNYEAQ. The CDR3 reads CASSYFGARGQNEQFF. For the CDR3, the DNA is TGTGCCAGCAGCTATTTCGGGGCCAGGGGGCAAAATGAGCAGTTCTTC.

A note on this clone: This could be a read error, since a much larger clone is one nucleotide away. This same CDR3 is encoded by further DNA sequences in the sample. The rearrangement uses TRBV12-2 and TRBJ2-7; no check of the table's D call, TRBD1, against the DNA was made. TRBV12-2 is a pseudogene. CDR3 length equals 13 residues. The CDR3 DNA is TGTGCAAGTCGCTTTAGGGGTTCTTACGAGCAGTACTTC. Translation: CASRFRGSYEQYF.